The T cell receptor beta chain under discussion was sequenced for a study of blood T cells in healthy people across ages. Combining a sample-barcoded 5' primer with a J-beta primer mix, a second PCR ran for about 7 to 11 cycles. TCRdb passed the 5' RACE reads through MiXCR, listing each CDR3 protein once. The sample consists of approximately 1.5 million distinct CDR3 sequences, 42% of them appearing once. As for this clonotype: Relative to the germline gene, one junction end is altered; a read error may explain this.

Germline lookup yields CDR1 SGHTA and CDR2 FQGNSA. The CDR3 runs to 12 residues. This clonotype was sampled from a woman aged 18-29 years in good health. This sequence joins TRBV7-2 and TRBJ1-1; a weak D match, TRBD1 (5 bases). The sequenced material came from blood. DNA for the CDR3: TGTGTCAGCAGCTTAGAAGGGACTAGGGCTTTCTTT. It translates to CVSSLEGTRAFF.